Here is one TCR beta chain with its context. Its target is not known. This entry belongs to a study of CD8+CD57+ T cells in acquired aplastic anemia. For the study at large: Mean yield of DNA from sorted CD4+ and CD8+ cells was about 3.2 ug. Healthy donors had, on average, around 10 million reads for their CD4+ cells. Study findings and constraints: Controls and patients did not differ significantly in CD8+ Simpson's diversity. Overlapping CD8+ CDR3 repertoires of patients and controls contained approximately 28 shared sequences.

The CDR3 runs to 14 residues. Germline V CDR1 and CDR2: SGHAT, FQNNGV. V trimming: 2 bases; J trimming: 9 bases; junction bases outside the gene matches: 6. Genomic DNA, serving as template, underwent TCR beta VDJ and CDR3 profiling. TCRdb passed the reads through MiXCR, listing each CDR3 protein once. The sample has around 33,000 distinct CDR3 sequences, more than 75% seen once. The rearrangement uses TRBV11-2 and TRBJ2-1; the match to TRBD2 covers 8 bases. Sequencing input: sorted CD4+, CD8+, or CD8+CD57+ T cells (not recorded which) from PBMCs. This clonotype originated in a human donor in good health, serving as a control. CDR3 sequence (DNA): TGTGCCAGCAGCTTATCCCGGGAGGGCACTGAGCAGTTCTTC. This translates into CASSLSREGTEQFF. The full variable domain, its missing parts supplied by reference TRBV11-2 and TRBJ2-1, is EAGVAQSPRYKIIEKRQSVAFWCNPISGHATLYWYQQILGQGPKLLIQFQNNGVVDDSQLPKDRFSAERLKGVDSTLKIQPAKLEDSAVYLCASSLSREGTEQFFGPGTRLTVL.